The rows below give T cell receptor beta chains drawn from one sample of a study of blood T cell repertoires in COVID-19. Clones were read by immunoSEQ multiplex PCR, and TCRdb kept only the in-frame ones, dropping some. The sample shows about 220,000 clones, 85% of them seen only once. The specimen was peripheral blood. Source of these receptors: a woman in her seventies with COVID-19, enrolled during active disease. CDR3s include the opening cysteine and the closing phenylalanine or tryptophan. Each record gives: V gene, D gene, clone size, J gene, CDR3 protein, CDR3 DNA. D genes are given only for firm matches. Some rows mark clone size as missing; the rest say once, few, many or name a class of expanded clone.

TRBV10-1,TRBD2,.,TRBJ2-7,CASPHPGTLAGSYEQYF,TGCGCCAGCCCGCACCCCGGGACACTAGCGGGGTCCTACGAGCAGTACTTC
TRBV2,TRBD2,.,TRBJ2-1,CASSERGLAGGEQFF,TGTGCCAGCAGTGAACGTGGACTAGCGGGAGGTGAGCAGTTCTTC
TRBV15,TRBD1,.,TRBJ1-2,CATSRDLATGIGYTF,TGTGCCACCAGCAGAGATCTCGCGACAGGGATTGGCTACACCTTC
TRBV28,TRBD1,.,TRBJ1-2,CASEPGGTGFGYTF,TGTGCCAGCGAACCCGGCGGGACAGGGTTTGGCTACACCTTC
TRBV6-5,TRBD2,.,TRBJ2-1,CASRPIAGGYNEQFF,TGTGCCAGCCGCCCGATAGCGGGGGGCTACAATGAGCAGTTCTTC
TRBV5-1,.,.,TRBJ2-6,CASSQTASGANVLTF,TGCGCCAGCAGCCAAACAGCCTCTGGGGCCAACGTCCTGACTTTC
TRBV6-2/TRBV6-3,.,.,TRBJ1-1,CASSYSRESEAFF,TGTGCCAGCAGTTACTCGCGGGAATCTGAAGCTTTCTTT
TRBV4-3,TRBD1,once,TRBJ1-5,CASSNSRGTGQPQHF,TGCGCCAGCAGCAACTCTCGGGGGACAGGACAGCCCCAGCATTTT
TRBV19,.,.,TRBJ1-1,CASSPEMTGNTEAFF,TGTGCCAGTAGTCCCGAGATGACAGGGAACACTGAAGCTTTCTTT
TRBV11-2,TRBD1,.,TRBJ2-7,CASSLNRGSYEQYF,TGTGCCAGCAGCTTAAACAGGGGCTCCTACGAGCAGTACTTC
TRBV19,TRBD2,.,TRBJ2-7,CASSISRAGGHEQYF,TGTGCCAGTAGTATTTCTAGGGCGGGGGGCCACGAGCAGTACTTC
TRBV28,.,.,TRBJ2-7,CASRGRGSYEQYF,TGTGCCTCCAGGGGCAGGGGATCCTACGAGCAGTACTTC
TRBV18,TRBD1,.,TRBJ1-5,CASSANRGRGIRPQHF,TGTGCCAGCTCAGCGAACAGGGGGCGAGGCATACGGCCCCAGCATTTT
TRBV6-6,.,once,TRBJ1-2,CASSYISNYGYTF,TGTGCCAGCAGCTATATAAGCAACTATGGCTACACCTTC
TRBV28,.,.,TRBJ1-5,CASSLGGLGNQPQHF,TGTGCCAGCAGTTTGGGGGGGCTTGGCAATCAGCCCCAGCATTTT
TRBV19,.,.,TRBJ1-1,CASSTKGRVGFTEAFF,TGTGCCAGTTCCACTAAGGGCAGGGTTGGATTCACTGAAGCTTTCTTT
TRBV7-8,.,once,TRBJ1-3,CASSLKDSSGNTIYF,TGTGCCAGCAGCTTAAAGGACAGCTCTGGAAACACCATATATTTT
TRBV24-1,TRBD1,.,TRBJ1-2,CATSGTGLYGYTF,TGTGCCACCAGCGGGACAGGCCTCTATGGCTACACCTTC
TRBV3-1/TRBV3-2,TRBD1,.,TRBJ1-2,CASSQERGLVAF,TGTGCCAGCAGCCAAGAGAGGGGGCTAGTCGCCTTC
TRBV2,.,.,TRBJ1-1,CASGGQKKRGTEAFF,TGTGCCAGCGGAGGACAGAAGAAACGGGGCACTGAAGCTTTCTTT
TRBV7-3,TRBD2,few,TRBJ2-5,CASSLSGGAHQETQYF,TGTGCCAGCAGCCTTAGCGGGGGGGCCCACCAAGAGACCCAGTACTTC
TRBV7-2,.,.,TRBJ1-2,CASSLGPGEGYGYTF,TGTGCCAGCAGCTTAGGGCCCGGGGAGGGCTATGGCTACACCTTC
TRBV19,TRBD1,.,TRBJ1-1,CASSIRGQLKAFF,TGTGCCAGTAGTATTCGGGGACAGCTGAAAGCTTTCTTT
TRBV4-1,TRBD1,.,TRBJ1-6,CASSQEEGQLYSPLHF,TGCGCCAGCAGCCAAGAAGAGGGACAGTTATATTCACCCCTCCACTTT
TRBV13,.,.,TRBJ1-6,CASSLVRGTGSPLHF,TGTGCCAGCAGCTTAGTTAGGGGTACAGGTTCACCCCTCCACTTT
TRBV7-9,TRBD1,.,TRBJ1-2,CASSPPTGTGGSINYGYTF,TGTGCCAGCAGCCCGCCCACCGGGACAGGGGGCTCTATCAACTATGGCTACACCTTC
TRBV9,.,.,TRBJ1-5,CASSRKGDLVQPQHF,TGTGCCAGCAGCAGAAAAGGGGATCTGGTTCAGCCCCAGCATTTT